The clone carrying this T cell receptor (beta chain) was detected ten times or more. Its matching antigen is unknown. From RNA transcripts, TCR beta CDR3 regions were amplified. RT-PCR in the first round (using the HTBI primer set) targeted the TCR CDR3. TCRdb processed the multiplex PCR reads anew with MiXCR; each CDR3 protein has one entry. The sample shows 160,000 or so distinct CDR3 sequences, less than 10% of them seen only once. The V and J ends lost 3 bases and 6 bases, in that order; junction bases with no gene match: 8. The length of the CDR3 is 15 residues. Germline V lookup: CDR1 DFQATT, CDR2 SNEGSKA (reference sequence). The sample originates from a study of T cells in Graves' hyperthyroidism and ophthalmopathy. Each 10 ml fresh peripheral blood draw supplied the PBMCs. General study points: Peripheral blood also featured most of the thyroid clonotypes expanded above 0.001. Ophthalmopathy, which appeared later, was predicted by the model a median approximately 6.7 months before onset.

This TCR was recovered from a woman in her late teens or twenties with Graves' hyperthyroidism that later progressed to Graves' ophthalmopathy. The rearrangement links TRBV20-1 to TRBJ2-2; 9 bases match TRBD1. Sequenced input: blood. CDR3 nucleotides: TGCAGTGCTAGGACCGGGACAGGGTCGCCCGGGGAGCTGTTTTTT. It translates to CSARTGTGSPGELFF.